This entry is about one T cell receptor beta chain. The antigen is undetermined. 13 Jbeta primers and 60 Vbeta primers were used for the PCR. Clones were read by immunoSEQ multiplex PCR, and TCRdb kept only the in-frame ones, dropping some. Of around 130,000 clones in the sample, roughly 84% are singletons; the top ten hold under 3%. This specimen belongs to a study of cytomegalovirus exposure and HLA in healthy donors. Study findings and constraints: Only CMV serostatus was available as immune exposure information. It was confirmed in vitro that three of the CMV-associated chains were specific for CMV antigens.

There are 12 residues in the CDR3. Germline V gene lookup returns CDR1 SQVTM and CDR2 ANQGSEA. The V gene lost 6 bases and the J gene lost 5 bases, with 13 bases spanning the gap. Sequencing was performed on PBMCs. This TCR came from a woman under 30 in good health and CMV-seropositive. The V gene is TRBV29-1, the J gene TRBJ2-5, with D perhaps TRBD1 (6 bases). CDR3 amino acids: CSVVLGAETQYF. CDR3 in DNA: TGCAGCGTGGTGTTGGGGGCCGAGACCCAGTACTTC.